Following are 18 T cell receptor beta chains from one sample sequenced in a study of neoadjuvant nivolumab and ipilimumab in lung cancer. Sequenced by immunoSEQ multiplex PCR; TCRdb stores in-frame clones only, minus some. Of tens of thousands of clones detected, 85% to 90% appear once; the ten largest clones hold about 4%. The material was blood, obtained before neoadjuvant nivolumab, alone or with ipilimumab. These receptor sequences come from an adult with non-small cell lung cancer. Some clones in this sample may be carry-over from other donors' samples.

The V call is TRBV5-8, the J call TRBJ2-3; D gene uncertain. The V end lost 2 bases, the J end lost 2 bases, and 6 bases lay between the germline ends. Germline-derived CDR1 and CDR2 are SGHTS and YDEGEE. The CDR3 has 13 amino acids. The CDR3 bases are TGTGCCAGCAGCTTTGGTCACACAGATACGCAGTATTTT. Translated, it gives CASSFGHTDTQYF.

V is TRBV5-4 and J is TRBJ1-5, with a weak D call TRBD1 (6 bases). CDR1 SGHNT and CDR2 YYREEE come from the germline V gene (reference sequence). CDR3 length: 13 amino acids. Trimming took off 4 bases at V and 4 bases at J, with 9 bases between the two ends. The CDR3 nucleotides read TGTGCCAGCAGCACCGGGACAAATCAGCCCCAGCATTTT. This translates into CASSTGTNQPQHF.

This chain connects TRBV7-2 to TRBJ2-1; the D is unclear. Germline values: CDR1 SGHTA, CDR2 FQGNSA. V was cut by 4 bases and J by 6 bases, with 16 bases left in between. The CDR3 extends over 15 amino acids. CDR3 sequence: CASSSYSRTGNEQFF. The CDR3 region has the DNA TGTGCCAGCAGCTCCTACAGCCGTACGGGCAATGAGCAGTTCTTC. Based on the CDR3 plus reference TRBV7-2 and TRBJ2-1, the full variable domain is GAGVSQSPSNKVTEKGKDVELRCDPISGHTALYWYRQSLGQGLEFLIYFQGNSAPDKSGLPSDRFSAERTGGSVSTLTIQRTQQEDSAVYLCASSSYSRTGNEQFFGPGTRLTVL.

This clone showed up just a few times. This chain links TRBV5-1 with TRBJ2-3; D may be TRBD1 (6 bases). V was clipped by 4 bases and J by 5 bases, with 8 bases between them. The germline V gene encodes CDR1 SGHRS and CDR2 YFSETQ. The CDR3 sequence is 12 residues long. The chain's CDR3 is CASSSRGDTQYF. In DNA form, the CDR3 reads TGCGCCAGCAGCAGCAGGGGAGATACGCAGTATTTT.

This chain links TRBV18 with TRBJ2-1; no clear D gene. Trimming took off 0 bases at V and 8 bases at J, with 8 bases between the two ends. The CDR3 spans 13 residues. Germline CDR1 KGHSH, CDR2 LQKENI. This chain's CDR3 is CASSPPSADEQFF. CDR3 DNA sequence: TGTGCCAGCTCACCACCTTCCGCAGATGAGCAGTTCTTC.

The chain links TRBV5-5 to TRBJ1-5; D is unresolved. The length of the CDR3 is 13 residues. V lost 4 bases and J lost 3, with 8 bases in between. Per the germline V gene, CDR1 is SGHKS and CDR2 is YYEKEE (reference sequence). The CDR3 DNA is TGTGCCAGCAGCACCCGGACCAATCAGCCCCAGCATTTT. Its protein is CASSTRTNQPQHF.

This chain links TRBV6-5 with TRBJ2-7; TRBD2 might be the D (6 bases). This CDR3 contains 13 residues. CDR1 and CDR2 (germline): MNHEY, SVGAGI. Trimming took off 6 bases at V and 4 bases at J, with 13 bases between the two ends. Here the CDR3 DNA reads TGTGCCAGCAGAGTCCCGGGGAGGTACGAGCAGTACTTC. Protein sequence: CASRVPGRYEQYF.

The V gene is TRBV5-4, the J gene TRBJ2-5, with TRBD2 matching over 7 bases. CDR1 and CDR2 from the germline V gene are SGHNT and YYREEE (reference sequence). The CDR3 consists of 15 residues. The junction had 10 bases not matched to a gene; V was cut back by 6 bases and J by 2 bases. CDR3 bases: TGTGCCAGCACCCCACCTGGCGGGAGACAAGAGACCCAGTACTTC. This sequence encodes CASTPPGGRQETQYF. Looking up the rest from reference TRBV5-4 and TRBJ2-5 gives the full variable domain: ETGVTQSPTHLIKTRGQQVTLRCSSQSGHNTVSWYQQALGQGPQFIFQYYREEENGRGNFPPRFSGLQFPNYSSELNVNALELDDSALYLCASTPPGGRQETQYFGPGTRLLVL.

The V and J genes are TRBV15 and TRBJ2-5; a weak D match, TRBD1 (6 bases). Per the germline V gene, CDR1 is LNHNV and CDR2 is YYDKDF (reference sequence). The CDR3 is 15 residues long. V was pared by 0 bases and J by 2 bases, with 10 bases between. The CDR3 nucleotides are TGTGCCACCAGCAGAGAAGGGGGTCAGCAAGAGACCCAGTACTTC. Translated: CATSREGGQQETQYF.

The chain recombines TRBV2 with TRBJ1-1; a weak D match, TRBD1 (5 bases). V lost 6 bases and J lost 3, with 14 bases in between. CDR3 length: 14 residues. The germline V gene has CDR1 SNHLY and CDR2 FYNNEI. Written as DNA, the CDR3 is TGTGCCAGCAGGGGTGGGGGTATAGACACTGAAGCTTTCTTT. Translation: CASRGGGIDTEAFF.

This rearrangement joins TRBV7-2 to TRBJ2-2; the D is unclear. Germline lookup yields CDR1 SGHTA and CDR2 FQGNSA. V shed 0 bases and J shed 3 bases, with 5 bases lying between them. The CDR3 loop spans 14 amino acids. The CDR3 coding sequence is TGTGCCAGCAGCTTAGCTAGGGACACCGGGGAGCTGTTTTTT. Its protein is CASSLARDTGELFF.

The genes are TRBV5-1 and TRBJ2-6; D is unresolved. V was clipped by 7 bases and J by 1 base, with 15 bases between them. The CDR3 covers 16 residues. CDR1 is SGHRS, CDR2 YFSETQ, per germline. CDR3: CASLATTFSGANVLTF. CDR3 bases: TGCGCCAGCTTAGCTACTACTTTTTCTGGGGCCAACGTCCTGACTTTC.

In this sample, this clone turned up a few times. The chain combines TRBV29-1 with TRBJ2-1; D gene unclear. CDR3 size: 12 residues. CDR1 is SQVTM, CDR2 ANQGSEA, per germline. V shed 5 bases and J shed 0 bases, with 5 bases lying between them. CDR3 residues: CSVITSYNEQFF. In nucleotides, the CDR3 is TGCAGCGTTATAACCTCCTACAATGAGCAGTTCTTC.

This rearrangement joins TRBV9 to TRBJ2-7; D is uncertain. Germline assignment: CDR1 SGDLS and CDR2 YYNGEE. The CDR3 consists of 14 residues. V was clipped by 3 bases and J by 0 bases, with 10 bases between them. The CDR3 spells CASSATWVSYEQYF. Here the CDR3 DNA reads TGTGCCAGCAGCGCTACCTGGGTCTCCTACGAGCAGTACTTC.

This clone was detected only once. The CDR3 protein is CAWSVSGSEKLFF. CDR3 in DNA: TGTGCCTGGAGTGTTTCAGGGAGTGAAAAACTGTTTTTT. The J gene is TRBJ1-4, the V gene TRBV30; possible D gene TRBD1, 5 bases. CDR3 length: 13 residues. The germline V and J ends were trimmed by 0 bases and 7 bases, with 9 bases remaining between them. CDR1 and CDR2 (germline): GTSNPN, SVGIG (reference sequence). Full variable domain (missing parts from reference TRBV30 and TRBJ1-4): SQTIHQWPATLVQPVGSPLSLECTVEGTSNPNLYWYRQAAGRGLQLLFYSVGIGQISSEVPQNLSASRPQDRQFILSSKKLLLSDSGFYLCAWSVSGSEKLFFGSGTQLSVL.

The chain is built from TRBV18 and TRBJ2-1; 8 nucleotides match TRBD1. V lost 0 bases and J lost 3; bases outside the gene matches: 7. CDR3 length: 17 residues. Germline V lookup: CDR1 KGHSH, CDR2 LQKENI. The CDR3 region has the DNA TGTGCCAGCTCACCACCGGTGGCAGGGGGCTTCTACAATGAGCAGTTCTTC. Translated: CASSPPVAGGFYNEQFF.

The chain carries TRBV10-3 and TRBJ2-5; 9 nucleotides align to TRBD2. The CDR3 is made up of 16 amino acids. V lost 4 bases and J lost 5; bases outside the gene matches: 11. Germline CDR1 reads ENHRY; CDR2 reads SYGVKD. This CDR3 reads CAISGSEAGGRETQYF. The CDR3 nucleotides read TGTGCCATCAGTGGTTCTGAAGCGGGAGGTAGGGAGACCCAGTACTTC.

V and J are TRBV7-9 and TRBJ1-3, with TRBD1 identical over 9 bases. CDR3 length: 13 amino acids. Unmatched junction bases numbered 3, after V lost 9 bases and J lost 3 bases. The germline V gene encodes CDR1 SEHNR and CDR2 FQNEAQ (reference sequence). In DNA form, the CDR3 reads TGTGCCAGACAGGGGGCAAATGGAAACACCATATATTTT. Its translation: CARQGANGNTIYF.